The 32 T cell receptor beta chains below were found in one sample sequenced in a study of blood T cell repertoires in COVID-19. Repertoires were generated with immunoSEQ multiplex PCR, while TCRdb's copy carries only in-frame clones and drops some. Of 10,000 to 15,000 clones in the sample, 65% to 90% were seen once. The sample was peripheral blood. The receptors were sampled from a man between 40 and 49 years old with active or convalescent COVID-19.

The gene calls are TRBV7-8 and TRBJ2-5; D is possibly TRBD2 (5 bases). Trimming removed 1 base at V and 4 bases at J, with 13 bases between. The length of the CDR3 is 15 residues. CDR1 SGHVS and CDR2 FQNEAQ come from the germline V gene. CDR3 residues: CASSLERGGVETQYF. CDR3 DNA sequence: TGTGCCAGCAGCTTAGAACGGGGTGGGGTAGAGACCCAGTACTTC.

CDR3 in amino acids: CASSYSQYSNQPQHF. The CDR3 DNA reads as TGTGCCAGCAGTTACTCACAGTATAGCAATCAGCCCCAGCATTTT. The V call is TRBV6-5, the J call TRBJ1-5; D remains unclear. V lost 0 bases and J lost 0, with 6 bases in between. This CDR3 region has 15 residues. Germline lookup yields CDR1 MNHEY and CDR2 SVGAGI.

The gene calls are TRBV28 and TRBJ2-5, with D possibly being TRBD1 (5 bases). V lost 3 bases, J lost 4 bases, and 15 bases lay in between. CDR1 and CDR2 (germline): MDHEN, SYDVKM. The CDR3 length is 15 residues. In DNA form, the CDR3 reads TGTGCCAGCAGTTTGGGGTGGAACAGGAGAGAGACCCAGTACTTC. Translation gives CASSLGWNRRETQYF.

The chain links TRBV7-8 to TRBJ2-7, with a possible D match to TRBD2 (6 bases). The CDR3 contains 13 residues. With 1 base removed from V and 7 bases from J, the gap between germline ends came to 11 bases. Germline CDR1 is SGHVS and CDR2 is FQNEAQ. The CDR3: CASSLGQGGEQYF. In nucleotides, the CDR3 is TGTGCCAGCAGCTTAGGGCAGGGAGGTGAGCAGTACTTC.

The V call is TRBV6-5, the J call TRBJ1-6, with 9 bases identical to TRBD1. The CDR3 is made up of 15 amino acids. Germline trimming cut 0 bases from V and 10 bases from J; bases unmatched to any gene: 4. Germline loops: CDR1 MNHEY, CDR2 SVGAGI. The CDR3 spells CASSYSLTGGSPLHF. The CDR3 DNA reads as TGTGCCAGCAGTTACTCGTTGACAGGGGGATCACCCCTCCACTTT.

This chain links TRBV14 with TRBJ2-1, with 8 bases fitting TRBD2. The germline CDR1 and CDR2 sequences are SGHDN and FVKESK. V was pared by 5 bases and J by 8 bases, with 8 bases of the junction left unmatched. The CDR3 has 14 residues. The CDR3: CASSTSGLTDEQFF. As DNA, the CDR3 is TGTGCCAGCAGCACTAGCGGCCTCACAGATGAGCAGTTCTTC.

The CDR3 protein is CATQAPAGSQPQHF. Here the CDR3 DNA reads TGTGCCACCCAAGCTCCCGCCGGGAGTCAGCCCCAGCATTTT. The V gene is TRBV19, the J gene TRBJ1-5; D call uncertain. Germline loops: CDR1 LNHDA, CDR2 SQIVND (reference sequence). Trimming removed 10 bases from V and 6 bases from J, with 19 bases in between. The length of the CDR3 is 14 residues.

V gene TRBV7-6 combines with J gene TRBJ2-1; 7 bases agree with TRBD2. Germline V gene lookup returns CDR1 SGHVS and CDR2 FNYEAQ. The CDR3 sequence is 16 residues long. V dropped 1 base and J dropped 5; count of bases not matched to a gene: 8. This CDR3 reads CASSLVGDYINNEQFF. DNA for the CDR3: TGTGCCAGCAGCTTAGTAGGGGACTATATCAACAATGAGCAGTTCTTC.

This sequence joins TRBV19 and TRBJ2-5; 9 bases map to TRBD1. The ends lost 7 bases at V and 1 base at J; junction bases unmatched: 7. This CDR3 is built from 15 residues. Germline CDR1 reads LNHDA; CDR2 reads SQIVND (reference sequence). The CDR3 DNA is TGTGCCAGTACCCAGGGGGACAGGGCCCAAGAGACCCAGTACTTC. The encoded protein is CASTQGDRAQETQYF. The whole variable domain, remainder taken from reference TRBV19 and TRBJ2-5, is DGGITQSPKYLFRKEGQNVTLSCEQNLNHDAMYWYRQDPGQGLRLIYYSQIVNDFQKGDIAEGYSVSREKKESFPLTVTSAQKNPTAFYLCASTQGDRAQETQYFGPGTRLLVL.

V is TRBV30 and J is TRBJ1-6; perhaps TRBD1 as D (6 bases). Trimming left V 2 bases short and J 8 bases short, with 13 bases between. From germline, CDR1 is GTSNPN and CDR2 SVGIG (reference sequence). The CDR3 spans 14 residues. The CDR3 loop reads CAWSNEDRYSPLHF. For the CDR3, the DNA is TGTGCCTGGAGTAATGAGGACAGATATTCACCCCTCCACTTT.

CDR3: CASSLLAGGPGTGELFF. CDR3 DNA: TGTGCCAGCAGCTTATTAGCGGGAGGGCCGGGCACCGGGGAGCTGTTTTTT. V is TRBV11-2 and J is TRBJ2-2; TRBD2 agrees at 11 bases. V trimming: 2 bases; J trimming: 4 bases; junction bases outside the gene matches: 6. The CDR3 length is 17 residues. Germline loops: CDR1 SGHAT, CDR2 FQNNGV. The full variable domain, its missing parts supplied by reference TRBV11-2 and TRBJ2-2, is EAGVAQSPRYKIIEKRQSVAFWCNPISGHATLYWYQQILGQGPKLLIQFQNNGVVDDSQLPKDRFSAERLKGVDSTLKIQPAKLEDSAVYLCASSLLAGGPGTGELFFGEGSRLTVL.

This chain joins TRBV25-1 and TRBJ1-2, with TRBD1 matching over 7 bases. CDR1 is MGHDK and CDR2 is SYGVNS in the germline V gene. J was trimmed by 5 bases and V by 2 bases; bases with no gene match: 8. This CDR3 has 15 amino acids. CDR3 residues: CASSEGKQGHYGYTF. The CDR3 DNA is TGTGCCAGCAGTGAAGGGAAACAGGGGCATTATGGCTACACCTTC.

The CDR3 DNA sequence: TGTGCCAGCAGTGGGACAGGGAACGAGCAGTACTTC. Translating it yields CASSGTGNEQYF. The V call is TRBV25-1, the J call TRBJ2-7, with TRBD1 matching over 8 bases. V shed 4 bases and J 5 bases; nucleotides not matched to a gene: 1. Per the germline V gene, CDR1 is MGHDK and CDR2 is SYGVNS. This CDR3 has 12 amino acids.

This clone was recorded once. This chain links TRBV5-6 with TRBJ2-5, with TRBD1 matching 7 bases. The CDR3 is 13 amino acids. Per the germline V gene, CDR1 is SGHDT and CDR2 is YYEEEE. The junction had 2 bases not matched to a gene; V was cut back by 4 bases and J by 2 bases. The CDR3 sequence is CASSPTGQETQYF. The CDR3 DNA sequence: TGTGCCAGCAGCCCGACAGGGCAAGAGACCCAGTACTTC.

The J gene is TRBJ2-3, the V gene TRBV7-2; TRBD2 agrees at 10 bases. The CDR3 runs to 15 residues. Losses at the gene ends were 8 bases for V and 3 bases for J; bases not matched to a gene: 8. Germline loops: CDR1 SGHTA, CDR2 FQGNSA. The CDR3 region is CASASTSGSTDTQYF. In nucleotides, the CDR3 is TGTGCCAGCGCATCGACTAGCGGGTCTACAGATACGCAGTATTTT.

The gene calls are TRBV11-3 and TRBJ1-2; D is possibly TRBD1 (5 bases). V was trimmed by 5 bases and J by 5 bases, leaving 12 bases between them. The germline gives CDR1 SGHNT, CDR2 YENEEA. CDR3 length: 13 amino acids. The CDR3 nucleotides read TGTGCCAGCAGCCCTCGGGGGTATTATGGCTACACCTTC. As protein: CASSPRGYYGYTF. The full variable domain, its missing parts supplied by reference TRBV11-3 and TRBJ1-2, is EAGVVQSPRYKIIEKKQPVAFWCNPISGHNTLYWYLQNLGQGPELLIRYENEEAVDDSQLPKDRFSAERLKGVDSTLKIQPAELGDSAVYLCASSPRGYYGYTFGSGTRLTVV.

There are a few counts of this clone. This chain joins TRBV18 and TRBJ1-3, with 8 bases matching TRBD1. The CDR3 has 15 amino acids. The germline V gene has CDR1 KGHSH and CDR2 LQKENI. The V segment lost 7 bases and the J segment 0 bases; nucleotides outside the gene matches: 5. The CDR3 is CASLTGASSGNTIYF. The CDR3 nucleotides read TGTGCCAGCTTGACAGGGGCCTCCTCTGGAAACACCATATATTTT. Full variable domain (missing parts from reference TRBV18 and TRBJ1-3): NAGVMQNPRHLVRRRGQEARLRCSPMKGHSHVYWYRQLPEEGLKFMVYLQKENIIDESGMPKERFSAEFPKEGPSILRIQQVVRGDSAAYFCASLTGASSGNTIYFGEGSWLTVV.

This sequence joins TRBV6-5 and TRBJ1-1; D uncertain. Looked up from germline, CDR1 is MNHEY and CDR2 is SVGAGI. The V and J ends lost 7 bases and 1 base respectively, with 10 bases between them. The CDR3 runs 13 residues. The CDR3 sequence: CASTDGTNTEAFF. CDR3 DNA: TGTGCCAGCACAGATGGTACGAACACTGAAGCTTTCTTT.

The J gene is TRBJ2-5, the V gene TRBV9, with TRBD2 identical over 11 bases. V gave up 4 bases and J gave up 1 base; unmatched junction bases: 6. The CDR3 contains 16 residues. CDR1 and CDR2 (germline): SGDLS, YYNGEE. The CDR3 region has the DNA TGTGCCAGCAGCTCGAAACTAGCGGGGGCCCAAGAGACCCAGTACTTC. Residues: CASSSKLAGAQETQYF.

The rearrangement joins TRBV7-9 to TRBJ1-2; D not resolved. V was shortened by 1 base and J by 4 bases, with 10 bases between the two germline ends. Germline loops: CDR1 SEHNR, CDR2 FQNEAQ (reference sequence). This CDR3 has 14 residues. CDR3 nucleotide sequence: TGTGCCAGCAGCTTAGGACCGGGTGGCTATGGCTACACCTTC. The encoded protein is CASSLGPGGYGYTF. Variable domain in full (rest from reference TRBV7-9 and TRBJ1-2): DTGVSQNPRHKITKRGQNVTFRCDPISEHNRLYWYRQTLGQGPEFLTYFQNEAQLEKSRLLSDRFSAERPKGSFSTLEIQRTEQGDSAMYLCASSLGPGGYGYTFGSGTRLTVV.

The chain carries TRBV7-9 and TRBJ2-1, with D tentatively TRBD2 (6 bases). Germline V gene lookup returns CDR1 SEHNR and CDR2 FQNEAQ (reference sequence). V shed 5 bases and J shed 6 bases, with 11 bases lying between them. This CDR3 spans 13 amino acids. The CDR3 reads CASSGTFINEQFF. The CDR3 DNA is TGTGCCAGCAGCGGGACTTTTATCAATGAGCAGTTCTTC.

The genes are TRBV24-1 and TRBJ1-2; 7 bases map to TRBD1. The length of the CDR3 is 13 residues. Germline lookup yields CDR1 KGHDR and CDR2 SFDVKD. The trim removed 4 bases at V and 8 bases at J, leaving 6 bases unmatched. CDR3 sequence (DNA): TGTGCCACCAGTGAATGGTCAGGGGGAGGCTACACCTTC. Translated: CATSEWSGGGYTF.

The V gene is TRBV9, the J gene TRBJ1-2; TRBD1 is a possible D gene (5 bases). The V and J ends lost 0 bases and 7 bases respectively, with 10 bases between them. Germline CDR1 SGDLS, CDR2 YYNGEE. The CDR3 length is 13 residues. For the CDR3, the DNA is TGTGCCAGCAGCGTAGGTCAGGGTGCTGGCTACACCTTC. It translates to CASSVGQGAGYTF.

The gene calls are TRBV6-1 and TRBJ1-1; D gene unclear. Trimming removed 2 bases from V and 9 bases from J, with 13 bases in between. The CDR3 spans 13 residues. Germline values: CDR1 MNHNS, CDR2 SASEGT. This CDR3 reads CASSERIPQKAFF. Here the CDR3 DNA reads TGTGCCAGCAGTGAAAGGATACCACAGAAAGCTTTCTTT.

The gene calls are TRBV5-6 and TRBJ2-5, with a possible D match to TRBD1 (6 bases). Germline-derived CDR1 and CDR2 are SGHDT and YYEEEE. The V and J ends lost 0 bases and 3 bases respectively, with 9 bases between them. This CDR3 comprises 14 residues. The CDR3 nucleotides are TGTGCCAGCAGCTTGGGGACAGTTAAAGAGACCCAGTACTTC. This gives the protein CASSLGTVKETQYF. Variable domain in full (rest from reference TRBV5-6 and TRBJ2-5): DAGVTQSPTHLIKTRGQQVTLRCSPKSGHDTVSWYQQALGQGPQFIFQYYEEEERQRGNFPDRFSGHQFPNYSSELNVNALLLGDSALYLCASSLGTVKETQYFGPGTRLLVL.

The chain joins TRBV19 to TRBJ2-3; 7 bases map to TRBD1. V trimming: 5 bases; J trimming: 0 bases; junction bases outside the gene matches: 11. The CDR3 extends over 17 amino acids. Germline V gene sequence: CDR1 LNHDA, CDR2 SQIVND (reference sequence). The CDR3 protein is CASSLTGRGTSTDTQYF. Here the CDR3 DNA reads TGTGCCAGTAGTTTGACAGGGAGAGGAACTAGCACAGATACGCAGTATTTT.

The CDR3 here is CASSGGTTGYEQFF. CDR3 nucleotide sequence: TGTGCCAGCAGCGGGGGGACTACCGGCTATGAGCAGTTCTTC. This chain joins TRBV5-4 and TRBJ2-1, with 7 bases lining up with TRBD2. Germline values: CDR1 SGHNT, CDR2 YYREEE (reference sequence). The CDR3 length is 14 residues. Losses at the gene ends were 4 bases for V and 8 bases for J; bases not matched to a gene: 9. The variable domain in full, with the rest retrieved from reference TRBV5-4 and TRBJ2-1, is ETGVTQSPTHLIKTRGQQVTLRCSSQSGHNTVSWYQQALGQGPQFIFQYYREEENGRGNFPPRFSGLQFPNYSSELNVNALELDDSALYLCASSGGTTGYEQFFGPGTRLTVL.

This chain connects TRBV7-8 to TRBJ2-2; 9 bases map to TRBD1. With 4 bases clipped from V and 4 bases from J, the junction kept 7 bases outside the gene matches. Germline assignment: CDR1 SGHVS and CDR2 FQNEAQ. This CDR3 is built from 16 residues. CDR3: CASSYDRGKGTGELFF. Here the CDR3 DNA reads TGTGCCAGCAGCTACGACAGGGGGAAGGGCACCGGGGAGCTGTTTTTT.

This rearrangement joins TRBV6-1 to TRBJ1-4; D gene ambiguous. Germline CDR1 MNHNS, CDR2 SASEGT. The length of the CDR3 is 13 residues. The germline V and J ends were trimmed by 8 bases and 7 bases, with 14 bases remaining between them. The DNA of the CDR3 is TGTGCCAGCCGACAAACGAGTGGTGAAAAACTGTTTTTT. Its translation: CASRQTSGEKLFF.

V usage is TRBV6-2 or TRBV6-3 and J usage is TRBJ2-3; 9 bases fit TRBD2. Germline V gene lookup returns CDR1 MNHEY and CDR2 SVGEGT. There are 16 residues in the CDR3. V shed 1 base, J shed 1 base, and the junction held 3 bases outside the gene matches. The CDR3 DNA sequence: TGTGCCAGCAGTTACTTAGGGACTAGCCGCACAGATACGCAGTATTTT. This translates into CASSYLGTSRTDTQYF.

CDR3 region: CASSQDGGGYEQYF. The CDR3 DNA is TGTGCCAGCAGCCAAGATGGGGGGGGCTACGAGCAGTACTTC. The chain employs TRBV3-1 (or the pseudogene TRBV3-2) and TRBJ2-7; 7 bases map to TRBD2. Germline-derived CDR1 and CDR2 are LGHDT and YNNKEL (reference sequence). This CDR3 has 14 residues. J was trimmed by 3 bases and V by 0 bases; bases with no gene match: 2.

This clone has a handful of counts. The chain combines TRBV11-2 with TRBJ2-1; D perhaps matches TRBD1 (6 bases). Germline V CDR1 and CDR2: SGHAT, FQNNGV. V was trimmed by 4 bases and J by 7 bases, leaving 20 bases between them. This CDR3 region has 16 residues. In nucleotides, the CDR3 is TGTGCCAGCAGCTACGCCTCCGGGACATCTCCTAATGAGCAGTTCTTC. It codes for CASSYASGTSPNEQFF.